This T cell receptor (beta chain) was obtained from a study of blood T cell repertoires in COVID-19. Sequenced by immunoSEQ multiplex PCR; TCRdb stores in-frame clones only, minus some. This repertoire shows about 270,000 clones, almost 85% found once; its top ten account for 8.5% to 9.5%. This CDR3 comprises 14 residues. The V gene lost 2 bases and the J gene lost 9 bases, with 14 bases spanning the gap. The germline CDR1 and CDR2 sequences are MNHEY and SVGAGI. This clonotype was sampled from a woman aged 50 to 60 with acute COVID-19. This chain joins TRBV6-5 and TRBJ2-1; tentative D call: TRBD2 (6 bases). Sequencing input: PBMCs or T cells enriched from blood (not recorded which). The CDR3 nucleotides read TGTGCCAGCAGTTACGAGAGGGGACTCCCTGAGCAGTTCTTC. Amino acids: CASSYERGLPEQFF.